The source of this T cell receptor (beta chain) is a study of response to subunit inactivated influenza vaccine. Findings and limits, study-wide: The authors offered the suggestion that each seasonal influenza vaccination recruits few new T cells.

This clonotype was counted between two and nine times. The antigen is undetermined. In TCRdb, the RT-PCR reads were re-called with MiXCR into one record per CDR3 protein. There are about 700,000 distinct CDR3 sequences in the sample; 11% to 15% occur only once, and 6% to 8% lies in the top ten. The sample was PBMCs from blood, taken approximately 15 days before vaccination. The sequence was collected from a man aged 45-60 years who received an inactivated influenza vaccine.

The CDR3 DNA follows: TGTGCCACGTGGGACGTGATGTGGCAAGAGACCCAGTACTTC. Translation: CATWDVMWQETQYF. The genes are TRBV10-3 and TRBJ2-5; the D gene could be TRBD1 or TRBD2 (5 bases each). Germline assignment: CDR1 ENHRY and CDR2 SYGVKD. CDR3 size: 14 residues. V lost 10 bases and J lost 2, with 17 bases in between.